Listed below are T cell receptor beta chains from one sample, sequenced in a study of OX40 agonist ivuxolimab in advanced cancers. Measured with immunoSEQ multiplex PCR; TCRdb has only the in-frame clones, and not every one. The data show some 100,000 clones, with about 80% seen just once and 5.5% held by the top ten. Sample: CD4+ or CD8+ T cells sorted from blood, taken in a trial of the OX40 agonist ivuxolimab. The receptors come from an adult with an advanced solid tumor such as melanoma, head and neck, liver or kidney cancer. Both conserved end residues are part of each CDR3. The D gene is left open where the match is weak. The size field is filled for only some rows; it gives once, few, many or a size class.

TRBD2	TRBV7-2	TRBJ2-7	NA	TGTGCCAGCAGCCTCAGCGGGGGGGCGAGCTACGAGCAGTACTTC	CASSLSGGASYEQYF
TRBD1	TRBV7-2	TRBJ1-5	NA	TGTGCCAGCAGCTTAACCAGGGGGCAGAATCAGCCCCAGCATTTT	CASSLTRGQNQPQHF
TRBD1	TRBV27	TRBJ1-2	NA	TGTGCCAGCAGAGACAGGGGTCGGAACTATGGCTACACCTTC	CASRDRGRNYGYTF
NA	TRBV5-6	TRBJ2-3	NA	TGTGCCAGCAACTGGGGGTTAGATACGCAGTATTTT	CASNWGLDTQYF
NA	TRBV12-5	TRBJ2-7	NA	TGTGCTAGTGGTTTGGTACTGGACAGCTCCTACGAGCAGTACTTC	CASGLVLDSSYEQYF
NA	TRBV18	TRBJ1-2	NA	TGTGCCAGCTCACCAGGCTCAGAATATGGCTACACCTTC	CASSPGSEYGYTF
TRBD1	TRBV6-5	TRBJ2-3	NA	TGTGCCAGCAGTTACCAGGGGGCGCGAACCAACCAGTATTTT	CASSYQGARTNQYF
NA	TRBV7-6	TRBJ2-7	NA	TGTGCCAGCAGCCCATCGGCTAGCTACGAGCAGTACTTC	CASSPSASYEQYF
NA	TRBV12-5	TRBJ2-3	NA	TGTGCTAGTGGTCGGGACTCCTTAGATACGCAGTATTTT	CASGRDSLDTQYF
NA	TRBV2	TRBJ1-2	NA	TGTGCCAGCAGTGAGGCGGGCTATGGCTACACCTTC	CASSEAGYGYTF
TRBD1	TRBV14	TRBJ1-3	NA	TGTGCCAGCAGCCCGGACAGGGGCTTTGGAAACACCATATATTTT	CASSPDRGFGNTIYF
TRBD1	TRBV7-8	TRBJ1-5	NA	TGTGCCAGCAGCCCCCCCGGACAGGACCCCAATCAGCCCCAGCATTTT	CASSPPGQDPNQPQHF
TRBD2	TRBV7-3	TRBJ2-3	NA	TGTGCCAGCAGCTCTAGCGGGGGGGCCGCAGATACGCAGTATTTT	CASSSSGGAADTQYF
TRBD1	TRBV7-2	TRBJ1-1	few	TGTGCCAGCAGCCGGGACAGGGGGCAGGTAGCTTTCTTT	CASSRDRGQVAFF
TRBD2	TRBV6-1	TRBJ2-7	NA	TGTGCCAGCAGTACTCTAGCGGGAGGGTCCTACGAGCAGTACTTC	CASSTLAGGSYEQYF
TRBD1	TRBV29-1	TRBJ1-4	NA	TGCAGCGCCAATGACAGGGTAGACGGAGAAAAACTGTTTTTT	CSANDRVDGEKLFF
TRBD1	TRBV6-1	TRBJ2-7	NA	TGTGCCAGCAGTGCTTTGCCGGGACAGGGCGCCTACGAGCAGTACTTC	CASSALPGQGAYEQYF
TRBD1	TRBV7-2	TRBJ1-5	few	TGTGCCAGCAGCTTTGGGGACAGGGGCCAGCCCCAGCATTTT	CASSFGDRGQPQHF
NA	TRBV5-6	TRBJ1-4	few	TGTGCCAGCAGCTCGCGCGGGGGAGGGATTGAAAAACTGTTTTTT	CASSSRGGGIEKLFF
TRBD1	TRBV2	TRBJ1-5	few	TGTGCCAGCAATCAAGAGGGGGCGCGTCAGCCCCAGCATTTT	CASNQEGARQPQHF
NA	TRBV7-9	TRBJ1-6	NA	TGTGCCAGCAGCTTAGGTGGGACACCCATTTCACCCCTCCACTTT	CASSLGGTPISPLHF
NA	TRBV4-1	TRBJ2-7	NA	TGCGCCAGCAGCCAAGATCTCGGGATAGGGGCCTACGAGCAGTACTTC	CASSQDLGIGAYEQYF
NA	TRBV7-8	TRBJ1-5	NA	TGTGCCAGCAGCTTAGCGCGGGGGGTCCATCAGCCCCAGCATTTT	CASSLARGVHQPQHF
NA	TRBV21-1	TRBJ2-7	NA	TGTGCCAGCAGTCCCTCGGAGGGGGTCGGGTACGAGCAGTACTTC	CASSPSEGVGYEQYF
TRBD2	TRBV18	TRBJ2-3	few	TGTGCCAGCTCCCCGCGGACTAGCGGGAACACAGATACGCAGTATTTT	CASSPRTSGNTDTQYF
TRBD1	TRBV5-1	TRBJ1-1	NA	TGCGCCAGCAGCACGGGACAGCCGAACACTGAAGCTTTCTTT	CASSTGQPNTEAFF
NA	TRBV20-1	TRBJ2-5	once	TGCAGTGCCAAAGGTGGGGAGACCCAGTACTTC	CSAKGGETQYF
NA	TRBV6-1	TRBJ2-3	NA	TGTGCCAACAGCCCCGTCACAGATACGCAGTATTTT	CANSPVTDTQYF
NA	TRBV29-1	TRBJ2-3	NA	TGCAGCGTTGGGTGGAGAGATACGCAGTATTTT	CSVGWRDTQYF
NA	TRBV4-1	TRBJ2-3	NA	TGCGCCAGCAGCCAAGTTGACGGGACCCGGAGCACAGATACGCAGTATTTT	CASSQVDGTRSTDTQYF